The 4 T cell receptor beta chains reported below all come from one sample, sequenced in a study of OX40 agonist ivuxolimab in advanced cancers. TCRdb's table, derived via immunoSEQ multiplex PCR, lists solely in-frame clones and lacks some. This sample has roughly 100,000 clones; roughly 90% occur once, and the top ten carry 3% to 3.5%. Specimen: CD4+ or CD8+ T cells sorted from blood, collected in a trial of the OX40 agonist ivuxolimab. Receptors were obtained from an adult with an advanced solid tumor such as melanoma, head and neck, liver or kidney cancer.

This clone has just a few counts. The chain has TRBV5-1 and TRBJ2-1; either TRBD1 or TRBD2 may fit D (5 bases each). The CDR3 is 13 amino acids. Between the trimmed V and J ends, which lost 1 base and 5 bases, there was a span of 7 bases. Germline lookup yields CDR1 SGHRS and CDR2 YFSETQ. The CDR3 nucleotides are TGCGCCAGCAGCTTGTCGGGGCACAATGAGCAGTTCTTC. Translating gives CASSLSGHNEQFF.

The chain combines TRBV4-1 with TRBJ2-3; D possibly corresponds to TRBD2 (5 bases). This CDR3 is 13 amino acids long. Looked up from germline, CDR1 is MGHRA and CDR2 is YSYEKL. The V end lost 5 bases, the J end lost 6 bases, and 12 bases lay between the germline ends. CDR3 coding DNA: TGCGCCAGCAGCAGCGCACCGGGGGATACGCAGTATTTT. Protein: CASSSAPGDTQYF.

The rearrangement uses TRBV25-1 and TRBJ1-1, with D uncertain. Germline V CDR1 and CDR2: MGHDK, SYGVNS. CDR3 length: 16 amino acids. V was clipped by 3 bases and J by 6 bases, with 20 bases between them. CDR3 bases: TGTGCCAGCAGTGATCCCCTGACCCAGTTTGGCCCTGAAGCTTTCTTT. It specifies CASSDPLTQFGPEAFF.

V and J are TRBV13 and TRBJ1-1; 9 bases map to TRBD1. V trimming: 5 bases; J trimming: 5 bases; junction bases outside the gene matches: 9. Per the germline V gene, CDR1 is PRHDT and CDR2 is FYEKMQ (reference sequence). CDR3 length: 15 amino acids. CDR3 coding DNA: TGTGCCAGCAGCCTAGCGGGACAGGGAGGGACTGAAGCTTTCTTT. Translation: CASSLAGQGGTEAFF.